This T cell receptor (beta chain) was recorded in a study (dated by TCRdb to the mid-2010s). About the full investigation: The study investigated the origins of HIV persistence in individuals who naturally controlled HIV infection.

According to the germline V gene, CDR1 reads KGHSH and CDR2 reads LQKENI. Its CDR3 holds 14 amino acids, cysteine through phenylalanine. Only CDR3 DNA remains: 42 bases, in frame from the first base. V loses 2 bases, J loses 2 bases, and the germline ends lie 8 bases apart. Library generation was performed with 5' RACE. Sequencing instrument: Illumina HiSeq 2000. TCRdb trimmed the raw reads at Q25, called clones with MiXCR and kept productive beta chains. For every CDR3 protein sequence, its rows merge into one entry that carries the most common genes and DNA. The record for this sample contains roughly 90 distinct CDR3 sequences. Details on this clonotype: The clone's antigen remains unknown. No much larger clone is present one base from it, and per-base qualities are unavailable.

This clonotype was obtained from a male donor with HIV. Sequenced material: total memory T cells from blood PBMCs. In light of the paper, this sample's cell subset or site label describes: transitional memory CD4+ T cells. This receptor chain uses TRBV18 and TRBJ2-3; a confident D gene designation cannot be given. The nucleotides are TGTGCCAGCTCACCAGAGGCTCACACAGATACGCAGTATTTT. Its protein is CASSPEAHTDTQYF.